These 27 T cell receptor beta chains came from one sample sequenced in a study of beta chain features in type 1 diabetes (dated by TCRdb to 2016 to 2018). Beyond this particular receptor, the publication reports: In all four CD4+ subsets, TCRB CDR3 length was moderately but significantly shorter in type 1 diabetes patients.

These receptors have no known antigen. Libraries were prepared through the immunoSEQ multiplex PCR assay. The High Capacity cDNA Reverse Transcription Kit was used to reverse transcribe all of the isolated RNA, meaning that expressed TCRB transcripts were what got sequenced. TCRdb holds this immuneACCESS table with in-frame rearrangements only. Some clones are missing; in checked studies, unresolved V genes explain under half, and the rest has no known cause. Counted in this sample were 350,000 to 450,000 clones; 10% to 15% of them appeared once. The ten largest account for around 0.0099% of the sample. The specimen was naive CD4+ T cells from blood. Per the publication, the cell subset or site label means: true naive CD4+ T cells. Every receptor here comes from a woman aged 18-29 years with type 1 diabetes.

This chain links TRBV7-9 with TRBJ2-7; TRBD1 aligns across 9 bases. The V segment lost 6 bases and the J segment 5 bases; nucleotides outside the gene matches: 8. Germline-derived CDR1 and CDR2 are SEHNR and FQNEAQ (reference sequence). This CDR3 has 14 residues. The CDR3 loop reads CASSLGQGSNEQYF. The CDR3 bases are TGTGCCAGCAGTCTCGGACAGGGGAGCAACGAGCAGTACTTC.

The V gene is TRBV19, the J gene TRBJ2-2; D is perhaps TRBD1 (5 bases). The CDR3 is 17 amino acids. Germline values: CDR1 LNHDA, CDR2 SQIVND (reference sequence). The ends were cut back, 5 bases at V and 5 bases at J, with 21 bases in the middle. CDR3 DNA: TGTGCCAGTAGTTCCGGTTTAGGGCAGGGTTGGACCGGGGAGCTGTTTTTT. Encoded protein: CASSSGLGQGWTGELFF.

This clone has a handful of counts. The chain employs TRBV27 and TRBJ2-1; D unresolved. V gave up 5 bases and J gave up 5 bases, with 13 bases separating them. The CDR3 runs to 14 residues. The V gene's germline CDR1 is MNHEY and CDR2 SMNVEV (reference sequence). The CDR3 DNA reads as TGTGCCAGCAGTCCTTCGACATCTAACAATGAGCAGTTCTTC. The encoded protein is CASSPSTSNNEQFF.

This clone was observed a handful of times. The CDR3 DNA follows: TGTGCCAGCAGCCGTCGCGGACAGGGATACCAGCCCCAGCATTTT. Translating gives CASSRRGQGYQPQHF. V gene TRBV5-6 combines with J gene TRBJ1-5; 8 bases are shared with TRBD1. This CDR3 has 15 residues. Trimming cost V 4 bases and J 7 bases; bases outside gene matches: 10. From germline, CDR1 is SGHDT and CDR2 YYEEEE.

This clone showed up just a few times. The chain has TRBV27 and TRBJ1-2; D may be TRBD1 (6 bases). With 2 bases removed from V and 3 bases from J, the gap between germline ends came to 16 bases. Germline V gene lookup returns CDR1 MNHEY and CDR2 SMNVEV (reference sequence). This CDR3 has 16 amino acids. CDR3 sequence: CASSLKRQASHYGYTF. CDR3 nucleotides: TGTGCCAGCAGTTTAAAGAGACAGGCCAGCCACTATGGCTACACCTTC.

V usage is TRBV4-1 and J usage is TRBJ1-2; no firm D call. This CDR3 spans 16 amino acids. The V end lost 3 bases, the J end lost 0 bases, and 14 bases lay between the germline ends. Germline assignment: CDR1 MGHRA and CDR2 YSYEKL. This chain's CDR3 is CASSHPPREANYGYTF. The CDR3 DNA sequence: TGCGCCAGCAGCCATCCCCCCCGGGAGGCTAACTATGGCTACACCTTC.

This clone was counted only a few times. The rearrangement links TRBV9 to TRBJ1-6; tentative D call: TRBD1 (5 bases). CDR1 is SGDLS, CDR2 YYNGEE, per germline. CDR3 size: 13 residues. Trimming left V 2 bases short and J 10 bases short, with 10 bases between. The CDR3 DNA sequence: TGTGCCAGCAGCGTCAGGGTAGGATCACCCCTCCACTTT. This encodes CASSVRVGSPLHF.

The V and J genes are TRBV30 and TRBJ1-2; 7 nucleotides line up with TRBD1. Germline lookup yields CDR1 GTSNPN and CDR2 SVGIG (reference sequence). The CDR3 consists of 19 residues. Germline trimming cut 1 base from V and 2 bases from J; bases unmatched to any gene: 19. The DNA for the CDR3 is TGTGCCTGGAGTGCTGGACTACTACGGACAGGCGGGGGGAACTATGGCTACACCTTC. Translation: CAWSAGLLRTGGGNYGYTF.

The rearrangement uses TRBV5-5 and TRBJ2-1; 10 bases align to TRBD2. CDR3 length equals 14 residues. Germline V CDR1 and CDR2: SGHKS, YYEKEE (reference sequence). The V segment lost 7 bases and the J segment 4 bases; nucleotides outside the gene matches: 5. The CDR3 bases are TGTGCCAGCGATAGGACTAGCGGATACAATGAGCAGTTCTTC. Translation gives CASDRTSGYNEQFF. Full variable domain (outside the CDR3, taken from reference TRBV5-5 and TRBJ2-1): DAGVTQSPTHLIKTRGQQVTLRCSPISGHKSVSWYQQVLGQGPQFIFQYYEKEERGRGNFPDRFSARQFPNYSSELNVNALLLGDSALYLCASDRTSGYNEQFFGPGTRLTVL.

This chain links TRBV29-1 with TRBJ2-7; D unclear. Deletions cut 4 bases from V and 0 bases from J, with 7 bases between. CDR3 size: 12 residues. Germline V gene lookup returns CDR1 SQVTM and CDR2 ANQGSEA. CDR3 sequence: CSVVPGSYEQYF. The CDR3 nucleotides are TGCAGCGTTGTCCCGGGCTCCTACGAGCAGTACTTC.

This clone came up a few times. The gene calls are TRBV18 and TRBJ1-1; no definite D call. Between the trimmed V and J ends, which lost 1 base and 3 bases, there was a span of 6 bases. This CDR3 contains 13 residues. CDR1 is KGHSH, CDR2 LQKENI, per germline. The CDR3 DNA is TGTGCCAGCTCACCACGAGTGGACACTGAAGCTTTCTTT. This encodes CASSPRVDTEAFF.

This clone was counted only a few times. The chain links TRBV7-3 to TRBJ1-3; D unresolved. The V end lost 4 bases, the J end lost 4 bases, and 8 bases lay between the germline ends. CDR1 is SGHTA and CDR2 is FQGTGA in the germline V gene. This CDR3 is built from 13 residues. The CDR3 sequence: CASSSSIGNTIYF. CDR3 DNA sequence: TGTGCCAGCAGCTCCAGTATAGGAAACACCATATATTTT.

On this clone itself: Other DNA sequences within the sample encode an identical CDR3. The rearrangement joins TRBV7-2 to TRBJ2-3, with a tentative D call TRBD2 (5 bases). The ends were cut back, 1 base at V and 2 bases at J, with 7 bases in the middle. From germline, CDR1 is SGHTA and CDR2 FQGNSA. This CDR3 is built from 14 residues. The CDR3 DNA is TGTGCCAGCAGCTTAGATCGGGACACAGATACGCAGTATTTT. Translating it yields CASSLDRDTDTQYF.

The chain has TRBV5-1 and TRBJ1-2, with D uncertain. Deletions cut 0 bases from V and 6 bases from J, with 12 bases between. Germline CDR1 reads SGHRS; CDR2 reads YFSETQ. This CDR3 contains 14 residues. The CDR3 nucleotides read TGCGCCAGCAGCTTGGCCGTAACAGCTAATGGCTACACCTTC. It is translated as CASSLAVTANGYTF. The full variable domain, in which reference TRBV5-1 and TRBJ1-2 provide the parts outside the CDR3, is KAGVTQTPRYLIKTRGQQVTLSCSPISGHRSVSWYQQTPGQGLQFLFEYFSETQRNKGNFPGRFSGRQFSNSRSEMNVSTLELGDSALYLCASSLAVTANGYTFGSGTRLTVV.

The CDR3 bases are TGTGCCAGCTCACCCCGTGAGGCAGAGACCCAGTACTTC. It codes for CASSPREAETQYF. This chain links TRBV18 with TRBJ2-5; D is undetermined. V shed 3 bases and J shed 4 bases, with 9 bases lying between them. This CDR3 is built from 13 residues. Germline CDR1 and CDR2: KGHSH and LQKENI. Combining the CDR3 with reference TRBV18 and TRBJ2-5 gives the whole variable domain NAGVMQNPRHLVRRRGQEARLRCSPMKGHSHVYWYRQLPEEGLKFMVYLQKENIIDESGMPKERFSAEFPKEGPSILRIQQVVRGDSAAYFCASSPREAETQYFGPGTRLLVL.

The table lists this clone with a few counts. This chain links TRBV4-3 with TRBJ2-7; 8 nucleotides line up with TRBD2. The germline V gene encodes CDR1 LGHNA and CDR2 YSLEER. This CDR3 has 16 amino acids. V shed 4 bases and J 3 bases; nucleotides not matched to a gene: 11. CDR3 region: CASSPEGLAGFYEQYF. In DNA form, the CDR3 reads TGCGCCAGCAGCCCAGAAGGGCTAGCGGGCTTCTACGAGCAGTACTTC.

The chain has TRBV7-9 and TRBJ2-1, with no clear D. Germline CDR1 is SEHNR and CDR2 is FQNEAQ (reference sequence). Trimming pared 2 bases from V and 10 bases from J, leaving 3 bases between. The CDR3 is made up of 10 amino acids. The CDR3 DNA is TGTGCCAGCAGCTTACGGGAGCAGTTCTTC. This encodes CASSLREQFF.

Here the CDR3 reads CASSPSTGGHAQNTEAFF. Written as DNA, the CDR3 is TGCGCCAGCAGCCCGAGTACAGGGGGGCACGCCCAGAACACTGAAGCTTTCTTT. This rearrangement joins TRBV4-3 to TRBJ1-1, with 8 bases identical to TRBD1. The junction had 14 bases not matched to a gene; V was cut back by 4 bases and J by 1 base. Germline values: CDR1 LGHNA, CDR2 YSLEER. The CDR3 has 18 residues.

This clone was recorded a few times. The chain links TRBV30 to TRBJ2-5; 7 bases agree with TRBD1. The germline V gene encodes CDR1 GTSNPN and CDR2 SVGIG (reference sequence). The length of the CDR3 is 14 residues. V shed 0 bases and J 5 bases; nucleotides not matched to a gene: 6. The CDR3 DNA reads TGTGCCTGGAGTGTAGGCGGACAGGTGGAGACCCAGTACTTC. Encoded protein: CAWSVGGQVETQYF.

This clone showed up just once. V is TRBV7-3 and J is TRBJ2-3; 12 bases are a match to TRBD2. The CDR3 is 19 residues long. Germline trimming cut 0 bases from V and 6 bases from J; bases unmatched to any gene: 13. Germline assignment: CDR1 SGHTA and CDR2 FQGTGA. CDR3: CASSLTPPTSGGGQDTQYF. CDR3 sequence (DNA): TGTGCCAGCAGCTTAACCCCACCGACTAGCGGGGGTGGACAGGATACGCAGTATTTT.

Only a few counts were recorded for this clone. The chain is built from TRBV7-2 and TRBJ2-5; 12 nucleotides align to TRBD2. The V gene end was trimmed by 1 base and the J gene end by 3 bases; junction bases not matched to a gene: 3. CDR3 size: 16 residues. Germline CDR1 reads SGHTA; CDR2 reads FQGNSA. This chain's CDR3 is CASSLGRLAGEETQYF. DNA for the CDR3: TGTGCCAGCAGCTTAGGGCGACTAGCGGGGGAAGAGACCCAGTACTTC.

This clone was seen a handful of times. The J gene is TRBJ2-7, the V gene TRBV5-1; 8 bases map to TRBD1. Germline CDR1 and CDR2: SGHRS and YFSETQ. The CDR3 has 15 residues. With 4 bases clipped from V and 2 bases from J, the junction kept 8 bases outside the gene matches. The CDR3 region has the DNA TGCGCCAGCAGCGAAGGGACAGGCCTTACCTACGAGCAGTACTTC. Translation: CASSEGTGLTYEQYF.

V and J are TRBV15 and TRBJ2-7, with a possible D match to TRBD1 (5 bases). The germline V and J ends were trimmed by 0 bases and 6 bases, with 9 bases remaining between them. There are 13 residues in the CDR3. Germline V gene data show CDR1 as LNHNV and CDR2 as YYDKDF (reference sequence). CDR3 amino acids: CATSREGVGEQYF. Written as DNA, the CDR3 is TGTGCCACCAGCAGAGAAGGGGTGGGCGAGCAGTACTTC.

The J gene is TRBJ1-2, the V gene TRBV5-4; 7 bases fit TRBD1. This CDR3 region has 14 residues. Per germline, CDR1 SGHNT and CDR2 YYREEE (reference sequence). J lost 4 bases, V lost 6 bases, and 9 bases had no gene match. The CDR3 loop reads CASTSTTGIYGYTF. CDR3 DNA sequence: TGTGCCAGCACCTCGACGACAGGGATCTATGGCTACACCTTC.

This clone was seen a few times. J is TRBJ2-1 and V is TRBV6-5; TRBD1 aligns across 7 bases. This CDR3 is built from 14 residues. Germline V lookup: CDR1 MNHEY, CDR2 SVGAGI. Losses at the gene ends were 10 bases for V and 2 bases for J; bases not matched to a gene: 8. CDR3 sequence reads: CATNRQGPYNEQFF. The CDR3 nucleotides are TGTGCCACCAACAGACAGGGCCCCTACAATGAGCAGTTCTTC.

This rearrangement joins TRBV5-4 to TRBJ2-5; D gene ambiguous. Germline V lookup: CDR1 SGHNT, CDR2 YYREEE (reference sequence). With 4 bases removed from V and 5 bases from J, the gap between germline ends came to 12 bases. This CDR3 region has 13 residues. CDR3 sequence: CASSPSPEETQYF. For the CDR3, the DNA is TGTGCCAGCAGCCCCAGTCCGGAGGAGACCCAGTACTTC.

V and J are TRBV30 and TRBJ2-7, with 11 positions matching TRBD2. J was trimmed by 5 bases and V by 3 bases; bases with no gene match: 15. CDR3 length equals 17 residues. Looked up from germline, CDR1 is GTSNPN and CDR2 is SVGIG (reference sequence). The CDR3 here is CAWRRMVTSGRTHEQYF. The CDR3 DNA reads TGTGCCTGGAGAAGGATGGTAACTAGCGGGAGAACCCACGAGCAGTACTTC.